This entry lists 15 T cell receptor beta chains sequenced from one sample in a study of blood T cell repertoires in COVID-19. Here immunoSEQ multiplex PCR was the method, and the copy in TCRdb shows in-frame clones only, minus some. The table has under 350,000 clones, 70% to 90% seen once. Sequencing input: peripheral blood. The source is a human donor in a cohort sampled during active COVID-19.

The chain uses TRBV5-4 and TRBJ2-2; perhaps TRBD2 as D (7 bases). Germline lookup yields CDR1 SGHNT and CDR2 YYREEE (reference sequence). Trimming left V 0 bases short and J 0 bases short, with 12 bases between. The CDR3 is 17 residues long. The CDR3 is CASSLAGGTTNTGELFF. The DNA of the CDR3 is TGTGCCAGCAGCTTGGCCGGGGGGACAACGAACACCGGGGAGCTGTTTTTT.

This clone has a handful of counts. The V gene is TRBV14, the J gene TRBJ2-7; D is unclear. The V end lost 1 base, the J end lost 0 bases, and 10 bases lay between the germline ends. This CDR3 comprises 15 residues. Germline CDR1 and CDR2: SGHDN and FVKESK. The CDR3 protein is CASSQVLHSSYEQYF. CDR3 sequence (DNA): TGTGCCAGCAGCCAAGTCCTACACAGCTCCTACGAGCAGTACTTC. The variable domain in full, with the rest retrieved from reference TRBV14 and TRBJ2-7, is EAGVTQFPSHSVIEKGQTVTLRCDPISGHDNLYWYRRVMGKEIKFLLHFVKESKQDESGMPNNRFLAERTGGTYSTLKVQPAELEDSGVYFCASSQVLHSSYEQYFGPGTRLTVT.

This chain joins TRBV29-1 and TRBJ2-7, with D possibly matching TRBD2 (6 bases). This CDR3 is 13 amino acids long. The germline V gene encodes CDR1 SQVTM and CDR2 ANQGSEA. V was clipped by 4 bases and J by 2 bases, with 12 bases between them. The CDR3 DNA is TGCAGCGTTGGGAGGGCAAATACCTACGAGCAGTACTTC. Its protein product is CSVGRANTYEQYF.

V and J are TRBV7-6 and TRBJ2-7; D is perhaps TRBD1 (6 bases). The CDR3 consists of 14 residues. Germline V gene sequence: CDR1 SGHVS, CDR2 FNYEAQ. V gave up 2 bases and J gave up 4 bases, with 12 bases separating them. CDR3 amino acids: CASSLKGRGYEQYF. The CDR3 nucleotides are TGTGCCAGCAGCTTAAAGGGCAGGGGTTACGAGCAGTACTTC.

This chain joins TRBV18 and TRBJ1-3; the match to TRBD1 covers 8 bases. The CDR3 is 14 amino acids. CDR1 KGHSH and CDR2 LQKENI come from the germline V gene. J was trimmed by 1 base and V by 4 bases; bases with no gene match: 0. In DNA, the CDR3 is TGTGCCAGCTCACGGACAGGGTCTGGAAACACCATATATTTT. Protein product: CASSRTGSGNTIYF.

The V call is TRBV5-1, the J call TRBJ1-1; D gene uncertain. This CDR3 spans 15 amino acids. Germline CDR1 SGHRS, CDR2 YFSETQ. The V gene lost 0 bases and the J gene lost 0 bases, with 9 bases spanning the gap. The DNA for the CDR3 is TGCGCCAGCAGCTTGGTTCCAGAAGTGAACACTGAAGCTTTCTTT. Its protein is CASSLVPEVNTEAFF.

The chain joins TRBV10-3 to TRBJ1-1; the D gene is possibly TRBD1 (6 bases). The CDR3 has 16 amino acids. V dropped 0 bases and J dropped 0 bases, with 11 bases sitting between them. In germline, CDR1 is ENHRY, CDR2 SYGVKD. The CDR3 DNA sequence: TGTGCCATCAGTGAGTCCAGGGGACATTTGAACACTGAAGCTTTCTTT. Translated, it gives CAISESRGHLNTEAFF.

This sequence joins TRBV30 and TRBJ1-1; a weak D match, TRBD1 (6 bases). This CDR3 has 14 residues. Trimming removed 3 bases at V and 3 bases at J, with 14 bases between. CDR1 GTSNPN and CDR2 SVGIG come from the germline V gene (reference sequence). CDR3 DNA sequence: TGTGCCTGGAGGTCACAGGGCTCCCACACTGAAGCTTTCTTT. The encoded protein is CAWRSQGSHTEAFF.

This clone was counted a single time. The chain joins TRBV27 to TRBJ1-2; 9 bases map to TRBD1. The V segment lost 6 bases and the J segment 8 bases; nucleotides outside the gene matches: 4. CDR3 length: 12 amino acids. Germline V gene sequence: CDR1 MNHEY, CDR2 SMNVEV (reference sequence). CDR3 in amino acids: CASRRTGEGYTF. Written as DNA, the CDR3 is TGTGCCAGCAGACGGACAGGGGAAGGCTACACCTTC.

This chain uses TRBV18 with TRBJ2-7; D ambiguous. The V gene lost 2 bases and the J gene lost 0 bases, with 11 bases spanning the gap. CDR3 length: 15 residues. Germline loops: CDR1 KGHSH, CDR2 LQKENI. The CDR3: CASSPLGRNSYEQYF. DNA for the CDR3: TGTGCCAGCTCACCATTGGGCAGGAACTCCTACGAGCAGTACTTC. The entire variable domain, with the rest obtained from reference TRBV18 and TRBJ2-7, is as follows: NAGVMQNPRHLVRRRGQEARLRCSPMKGHSHVYWYRQLPEEGLKFMVYLQKENIIDESGMPKERFSAEFPKEGPSILRIQQVVRGDSAAYFCASSPLGRNSYEQYFGPGTRLTVT.

This clone was detected a few times. J is TRBJ1-5 and V is TRBV7-8, with 7 bases lining up with TRBD1. Trimming cost V 0 bases and J 3 bases; bases outside gene matches: 2. CDR1 and CDR2 (germline): SGHVS, FQNEAQ. The CDR3 totals 15 residues. In nucleotides, the CDR3 is TGTGCCAGCAGCTTAGCGGACAGGCCCAATCAGCCCCAGCATTTT. Amino acids: CASSLADRPNQPQHF.

The rearrangement links TRBV5-6 to TRBJ1-5; D is unresolved. Trimming took 0 bases from V and 3 from J, leaving 10 bases between them. CDR1 SGHDT and CDR2 YYEEEE come from the germline V gene. This CDR3 has 15 residues. CDR3 nucleotide sequence: TGTGCCAGCAGCTTGGCGTCAGGCTACAATCAGCCCCAGCATTTT. Translated, it gives CASSLASGYNQPQHF.

The chain is built from TRBV7-9 and TRBJ1-2; 9 nucleotides agree with TRBD1. CDR1 SEHNR and CDR2 FQNEAQ come from the germline V gene (reference sequence). After removal of 4 bases from V and 7 bases from J, the junction contained 7 bases not matched to a gene. The CDR3 totals 14 residues. In nucleotides, the CDR3 is TGTGCCAGCAGCTCGGGACAGGGTTCGGGTGGCTACACCTTC. Its translation: CASSSGQGSGGYTF.

In this sample, this clone turned up a few times. This chain joins TRBV29-1 and TRBJ1-5; maybe TRBD1 (5 bases). V was clipped by 3 bases and J by 4 bases, with 7 bases between them. CDR3 length: 12 amino acids. Germline V gene lookup returns CDR1 SQVTM and CDR2 ANQGSEA. CDR3 sequence reads: CSVEGPNQPQHF. CDR3 DNA sequence: TGCAGCGTTGAGGGGCCTAATCAGCCCCAGCATTTT.

The J gene is TRBJ1-2, the V gene TRBV5-1, with D tentatively TRBD1 (6 bases). V was trimmed by 0 bases and J by 8 bases, leaving 14 bases between them. CDR1 is SGHRS, CDR2 YFSETQ, per germline. The CDR3 covers 14 residues. The CDR3 loop reads CASSLGGGIEGYTF. The CDR3 nucleotides are TGCGCCAGCAGCTTGGGAGGGGGTATTGAAGGCTACACCTTC. The whole variable domain, filled in from reference TRBV5-1 and TRBJ1-2, reads KAGVTQTPRYLIKTRGQQVTLSCSPISGHRSVSWYQQTPGQGLQFLFEYFSETQRNKGNFPGRFSGRQFSNSRSEMNVSTLELGDSALYLCASSLGGGIEGYTFGSGTRLTVV.